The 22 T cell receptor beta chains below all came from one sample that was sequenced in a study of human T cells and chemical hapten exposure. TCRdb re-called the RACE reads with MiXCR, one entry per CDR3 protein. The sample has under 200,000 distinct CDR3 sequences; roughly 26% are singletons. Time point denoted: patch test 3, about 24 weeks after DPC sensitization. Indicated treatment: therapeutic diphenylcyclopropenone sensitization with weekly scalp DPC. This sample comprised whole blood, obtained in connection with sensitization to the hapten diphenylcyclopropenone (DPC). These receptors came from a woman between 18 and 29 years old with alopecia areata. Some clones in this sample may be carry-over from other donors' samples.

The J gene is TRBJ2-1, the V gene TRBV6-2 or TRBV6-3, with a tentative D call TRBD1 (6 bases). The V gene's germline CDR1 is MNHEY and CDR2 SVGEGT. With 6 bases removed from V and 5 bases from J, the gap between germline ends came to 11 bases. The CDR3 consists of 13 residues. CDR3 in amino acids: CASSYREHNEQFF. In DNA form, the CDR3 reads TGTGCCAGCAGCTACAGGGAGCACAATGAGCAGTTCTTC.

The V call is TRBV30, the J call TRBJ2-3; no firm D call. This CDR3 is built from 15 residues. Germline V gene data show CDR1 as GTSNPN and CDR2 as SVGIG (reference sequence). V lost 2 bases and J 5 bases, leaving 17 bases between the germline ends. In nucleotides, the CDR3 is TGTGCCTGGAGTCAATGGACGCAGGTCGAAGATACGCAGTATTTT. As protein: CAWSQWTQVEDTQYF.

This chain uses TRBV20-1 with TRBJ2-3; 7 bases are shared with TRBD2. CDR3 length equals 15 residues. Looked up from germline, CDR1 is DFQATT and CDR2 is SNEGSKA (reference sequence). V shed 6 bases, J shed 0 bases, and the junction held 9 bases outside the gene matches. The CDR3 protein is CSAETRGTSTDTQYF. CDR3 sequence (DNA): TGCAGTGCGGAGACGCGGGGGACTAGCACAGATACGCAGTATTTT.

CDR3 sequence reads: CASSLVGKQYF. The CDR3 coding sequence is TGTGCCAGCAGTTTAGTGGGGAAACAGTACTTC. The gene calls are TRBV12-3 or TRBV12-4 and TRBJ2-4; D gene unclear. Trimming shortened V by 1 base and J by 13 bases, and 8 bases separated the two germline ends. The CDR3 covers 11 residues.

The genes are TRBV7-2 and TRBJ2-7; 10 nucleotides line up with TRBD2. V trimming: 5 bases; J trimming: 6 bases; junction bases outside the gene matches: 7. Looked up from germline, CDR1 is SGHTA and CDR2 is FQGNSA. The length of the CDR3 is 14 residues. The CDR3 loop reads CASSPPSGRVEQYF. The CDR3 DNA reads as TGTGCCAGCAGCCCACCTAGCGGGAGAGTCGAGCAGTACTTC.

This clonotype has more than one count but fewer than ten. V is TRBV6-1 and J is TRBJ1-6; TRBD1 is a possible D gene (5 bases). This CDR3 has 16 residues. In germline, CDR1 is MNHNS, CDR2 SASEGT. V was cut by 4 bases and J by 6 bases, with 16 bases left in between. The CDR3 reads CASSVPTGLINSPLHF. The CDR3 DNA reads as TGTGCCAGCAGTGTTCCGACGGGACTGATTAATTCACCCCTCCACTTT.

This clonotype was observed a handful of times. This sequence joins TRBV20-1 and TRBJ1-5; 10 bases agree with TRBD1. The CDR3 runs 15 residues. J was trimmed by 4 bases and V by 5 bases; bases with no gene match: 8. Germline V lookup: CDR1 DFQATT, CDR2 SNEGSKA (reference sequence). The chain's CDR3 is CSAQVGQGGNQPQHF. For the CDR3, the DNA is TGCAGTGCTCAGGTCGGACAGGGGGGTAATCAGCCCCAGCATTTT.

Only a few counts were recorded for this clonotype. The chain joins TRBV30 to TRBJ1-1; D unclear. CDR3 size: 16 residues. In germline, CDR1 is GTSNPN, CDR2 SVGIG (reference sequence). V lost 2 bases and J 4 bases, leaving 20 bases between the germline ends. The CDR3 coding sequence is TGTGCCTGGAGTCGTCTGTTTTCCCCGAGAGGCACTGAAGCTTTCTTT. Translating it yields CAWSRLFSPRGTEAFF.

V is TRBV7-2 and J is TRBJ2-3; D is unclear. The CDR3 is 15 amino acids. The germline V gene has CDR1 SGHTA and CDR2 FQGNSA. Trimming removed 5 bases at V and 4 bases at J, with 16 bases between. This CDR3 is CASSPYLGYADTQYF. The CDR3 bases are TGTGCCAGCAGCCCGTATTTGGGTTATGCAGATACGCAGTATTTT.

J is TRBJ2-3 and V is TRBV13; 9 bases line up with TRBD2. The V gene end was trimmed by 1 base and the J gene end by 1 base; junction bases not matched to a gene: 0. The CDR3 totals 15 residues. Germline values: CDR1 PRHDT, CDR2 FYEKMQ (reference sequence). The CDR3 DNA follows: TGTGCCAGCAGCTTAGAGCGGGGGGGCACAGATACGCAGTATTTT. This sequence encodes CASSLERGGTDTQYF.

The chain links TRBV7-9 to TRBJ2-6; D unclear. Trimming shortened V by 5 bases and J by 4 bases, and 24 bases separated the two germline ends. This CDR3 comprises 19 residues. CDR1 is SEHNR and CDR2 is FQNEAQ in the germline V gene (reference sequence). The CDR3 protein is CASSPPSGRRPKGANVLTF. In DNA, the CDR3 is TGTGCCAGCAGCCCCCCGTCGGGCAGACGCCCGAAAGGGGCCAACGTCCTGACTTTC.

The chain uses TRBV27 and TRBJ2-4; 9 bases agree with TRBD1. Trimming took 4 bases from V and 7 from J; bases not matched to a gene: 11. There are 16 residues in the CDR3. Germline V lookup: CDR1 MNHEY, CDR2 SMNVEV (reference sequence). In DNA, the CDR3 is TGTGCCAGCAGTTCATACGGACAGGGGTTGGTGAACATTCAGTACTTC. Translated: CASSSYGQGLVNIQYF.

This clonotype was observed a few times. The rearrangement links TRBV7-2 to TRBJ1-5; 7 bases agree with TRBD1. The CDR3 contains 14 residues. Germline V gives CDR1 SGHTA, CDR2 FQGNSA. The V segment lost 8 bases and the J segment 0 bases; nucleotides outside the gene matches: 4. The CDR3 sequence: CASRGQASNQPQHF. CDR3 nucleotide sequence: TGTGCCAGCCGAGGACAGGCTAGCAATCAGCCCCAGCATTTT.

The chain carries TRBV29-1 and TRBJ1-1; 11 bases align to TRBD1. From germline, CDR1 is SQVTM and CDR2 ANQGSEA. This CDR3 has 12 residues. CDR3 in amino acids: CVGQGANTEAFF. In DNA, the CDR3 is TGCGTAGGACAGGGGGCGAACACTGAAGCTTTCTTT. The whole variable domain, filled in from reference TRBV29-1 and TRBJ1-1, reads SAVISQKPSRDICQRGTSLTIQCQVDSQVTMMFWYRQQPGQSLTLIATANQGSEATYESGFVIDKFPISRPNLTFSTLTVSNMSPEDSSIYLCVGQGANTEAFFGQGTRLTVV.

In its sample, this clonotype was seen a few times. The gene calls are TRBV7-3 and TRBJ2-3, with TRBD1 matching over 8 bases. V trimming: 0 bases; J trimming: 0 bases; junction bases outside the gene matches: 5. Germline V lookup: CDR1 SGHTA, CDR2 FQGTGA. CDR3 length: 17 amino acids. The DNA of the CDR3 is TGTGCCAGCAGCTTAACGGGGACAGGAGATAGCACAGATACGCAGTATTTT. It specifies CASSLTGTGDSTDTQYF.

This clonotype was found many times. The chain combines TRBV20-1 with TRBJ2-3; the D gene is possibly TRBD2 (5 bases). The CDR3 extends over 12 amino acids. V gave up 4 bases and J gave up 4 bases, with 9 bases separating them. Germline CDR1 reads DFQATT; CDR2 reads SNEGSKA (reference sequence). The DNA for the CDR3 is TGCAGTGCTATTAGCGTTCCAGATACGCAGTATTTT. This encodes CSAISVPDTQYF.

In nucleotides, the CDR3 is TGTGCCAGCAGCCTGGGACTGATCTCTGGAAACACCATATATTTT. Encoded protein: CASSLGLISGNTIYF. J is TRBJ1-3 and V is TRBV5-8; possible D gene TRBD1, 5 bases. The CDR3 extends over 15 amino acids. V was pared by 4 bases and J by 0 bases, with 11 bases between. Germline V lookup: CDR1 SGHTS, CDR2 YDEGEE.

CDR3 nucleotide sequence: TGTGCCACAGCGGGAGCCGCGGGTGAAAAACTGTTTTTT. Translation: CATAGAAGEKLFF. The gene calls are TRBV7-7 and TRBJ1-4; D call uncertain. There are 13 residues in the CDR3. V shed 10 bases and J shed 7 bases, with 16 bases lying between them. The germline V gene has CDR1 SSHAT and CDR2 FNYEAQ (reference sequence).

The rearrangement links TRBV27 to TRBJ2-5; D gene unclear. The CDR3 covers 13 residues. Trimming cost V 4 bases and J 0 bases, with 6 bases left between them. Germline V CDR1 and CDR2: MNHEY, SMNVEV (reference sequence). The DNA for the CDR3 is TGTGCCAGCAGTTCGACGTACCAAGAGACCCAGTACTTC. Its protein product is CASSSTYQETQYF.

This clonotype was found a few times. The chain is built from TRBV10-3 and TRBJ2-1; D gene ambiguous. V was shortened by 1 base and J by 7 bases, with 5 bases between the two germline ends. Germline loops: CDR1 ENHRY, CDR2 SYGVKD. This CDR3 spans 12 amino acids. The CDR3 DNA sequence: TGTGCCATCAGTGAGTTTGAGAATGAGCAGTTCTTC. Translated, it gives CAISEFENEQFF.

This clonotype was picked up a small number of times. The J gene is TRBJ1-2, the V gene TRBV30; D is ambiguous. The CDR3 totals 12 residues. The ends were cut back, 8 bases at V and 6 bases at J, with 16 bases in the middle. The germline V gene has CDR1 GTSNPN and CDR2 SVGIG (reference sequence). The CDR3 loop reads CAPVRDSNGYTF. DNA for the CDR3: TGTGCCCCCGTACGGGATTCCAATGGCTACACCTTC.

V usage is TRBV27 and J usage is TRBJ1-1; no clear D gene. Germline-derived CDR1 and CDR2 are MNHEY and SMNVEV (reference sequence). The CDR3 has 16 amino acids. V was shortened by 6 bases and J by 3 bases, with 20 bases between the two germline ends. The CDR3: CASRLYGWVDDTEAFF. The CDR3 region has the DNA TGTGCCAGCAGACTTTATGGCTGGGTTGACGACACTGAAGCTTTCTTT.